The next 2 T cell receptor beta chains were all read from a single sample in a study of preoperative IRX-2 immunotherapy in early breast cancer. Treatment specified: preoperative locoregional IRX-2 cytokine immunotherapy. Sequencing used immunoSEQ multiplex PCR; TCRdb keeps in-frame clones, though not all of them. The profile shows more than 50,000 clones, approximately 94% of them singletons. Sampling was conducted from a patient treated with IRX-2 immunotherapy. All receptors come from a human donor with breast cancer.

The chain combines TRBV28 with TRBJ1-2; a weak D match, TRBD1 (6 bases). V was trimmed by 7 bases and J by 0 bases, leaving 18 bases between them. CDR3 size: 16 residues. Germline V lookup: CDR1 MDHEN, CDR2 SYDVKM. This chain's CDR3 is CASNTSGTRANYGYTF. CDR3 nucleotides: TGTGCCAGCAACACCTCGGGGACAAGAGCTAACTATGGCTACACCTTC.

The rearrangement joins TRBV7-9 to TRBJ2-7; possible D gene TRBD2, 5 bases. Germline loops: CDR1 SEHNR, CDR2 FQNEAQ (reference sequence). V shed 5 bases and J shed 9 bases, with 17 bases lying between them. The CDR3 covers 13 residues. The CDR3 protein is CASSRDPDLRQYF. Written as DNA, the CDR3 is TGTGCCAGCAGCCGGGATCCGGACCTACGGCAGTACTTC. The full variable domain, rest sourced from reference TRBV7-9 and TRBJ2-7, is DTGVSQNPRHKITKRGQNVTFRCDPISEHNRLYWYRQTLGQGPEFLTYFQNEAQLEKSRLLSDRFSAERPKGSFSTLEIQRTEQGDSAMYLCASSRDPDLRQYFGPGTRLTVT.